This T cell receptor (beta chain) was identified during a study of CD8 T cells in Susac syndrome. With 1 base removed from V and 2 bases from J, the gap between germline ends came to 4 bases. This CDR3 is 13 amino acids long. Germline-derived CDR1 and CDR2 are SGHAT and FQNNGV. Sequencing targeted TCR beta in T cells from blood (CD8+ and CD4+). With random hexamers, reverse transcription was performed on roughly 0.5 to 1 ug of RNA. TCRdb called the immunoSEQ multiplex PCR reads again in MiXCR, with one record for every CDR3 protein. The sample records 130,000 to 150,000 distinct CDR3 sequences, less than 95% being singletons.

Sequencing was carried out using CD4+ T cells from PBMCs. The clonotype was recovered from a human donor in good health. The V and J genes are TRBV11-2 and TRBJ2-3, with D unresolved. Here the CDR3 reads CASSLALTDTQYF. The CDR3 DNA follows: TGTGCCAGCAGCTTAGCGCTCACAGATACGCAGTATTTT.